Listed below are T cell receptor beta chains from one sample, sequenced in a study of OX40 agonist ivuxolimab in advanced cancers. Produced via immunoSEQ multiplex PCR; TCRdb's table is partial and in-frame only. The table lists 25,000 to 35,000 clones, 74% of them singletons. The sequenced sample was CD4+ or CD8+ T cells sorted from blood, obtained in a trial of the OX40 agonist ivuxolimab. The receptors here all came from an adult with an advanced solid tumor such as melanoma, head and neck, liver or kidney cancer. Both conserved end residues are part of each CDR3. A D gene is named only where the DNA matches it firmly. Only some rows state a clone size, as once, few, many or a class for expanded clones.

TRBV9	TRBJ2-7	-	few	TGTGCCAGCAGCGCTACAGGGCTCGAGCAGTACTTC	CASSATGLEQYF
TRBV10-1	TRBJ1-1	-	-	TGCGCCAGCAGTGACTGGGGAACCGGCACTGAAGCTTTCTTT	CASSDWGTGTEAFF
TRBV27	TRBJ2-7	TRBD2	-	TGTGCCAGCAGTTCCCCGACTAGCGGGGGGGCCTACGAGCAGTACTTC	CASSSPTSGGAYEQYF
TRBV7-9	TRBJ1-2	-	once	TGTGCCAGCAGCTTCTCATCGGGGTATGGCTACACCTTC	CASSFSSGYGYTF
TRBV5-6	TRBJ1-2	TRBD1	-	TGTGCCAGCAGCCGGGACAGGGTTTTGTATGGCTACACCTTC	CASSRDRVLYGYTF
TRBV25-1	TRBJ2-3	TRBD1	-	TGTGCCAGCAGTGCGTCAGGGGGCGAGAGCACAGATACGCAGTATTTT	CASSASGGESTDTQYF
TRBV6-5	TRBJ1-2	-	-	TGTGCCAGCAGTTACTCGCTGCACCTCCAGGACTACACCTTC	CASSYSLHLQDYTF
TRBV2	TRBJ2-1	TRBD2	once	TGTGCCAGCAGCTATAGCGGGGCACCCTCCTACAATGAGCAGTTCTTC	CASSYSGAPSYNEQFF
TRBV6-5	TRBJ1-2	-	-	TGTGCCAGCAGTTTGACAGCTAACTATGGCTACACCTTC	CASSLTANYGYTF
TRBV5-1	TRBJ1-5	-	few	TGCGCCAGCAGCTTTAGGGGCGGGGAGCCCCAGCATTTT	CASSFRGGEPQHF
TRBV5-1	TRBJ1-5	TRBD1	once	TGCGCCAGCAGACCCGGGACAGCGGATCAGCCCCAGCATTTT	CASRPGTADQPQHF
TRBV25-1	TRBJ2-3	-	-	TGTGCCAGCAGTGAAATGGGGGCGCAGTCAGATACGCAGTATTTT	CASSEMGAQSDTQYF
TRBV27	TRBJ1-5	-	-	TGTGCCAGCAGTGCCATTCTGGGGTTGACCCAGCATTTT	CASSAILGLTQHF
TRBV28	TRBJ1-2	-	-	TGTGCCAGCCGCGCCGGGGCAAACTATGGCTACACCTTC	CASRAGANYGYTF
TRBV10-3	TRBJ2-1	-	-	TGTGCCATCGCCGGACAGAGCAATGAGCAGTTCTTC	CAIAGQSNEQFF
TRBV30	TRBJ1-4	-	-	TGTGCCTGGAGTGTCCGAGGGGGGAATGAAAAACTGTTTTTT	CAWSVRGGNEKLFF
TRBV1	TRBJ1-1	-	few	TGCACCAGCAGGGACAGAGAGGGAAGATGGGCTTTCTTT	CTSRDREGRWAFF
TRBV5-4	TRBJ1-1	-	-	TGTGCCAGCAGATCCGGACGGATTAACACTGAAGCTTTCTTT	CASRSGRINTEAFF
TRBV19	TRBJ2-1	-	-	TGTGCCAGTAGTTACCTCGGGGCCGATGAGCAGTTCTTC	CASSYLGADEQFF
TRBV14	TRBJ1-5	TRBD1	-	TGTGCCAGCAGCCAGGGACAGGGGAACAATCAGCCCCAGCATTTT	CASSQGQGNNQPQHF
TRBV11-2	TRBJ2-7	-	once	TGTGCCAGCAGCTCCCGGCGGAGCTCCTACGAGCAGTACTTC	CASSSRRSSYEQYF
TRBV2	TRBJ1-4	-	-	TGTGCCAGCAGTCGGGAGCTCTTTGGAGAAAAACTGTTTTTT	CASSRELFGEKLFF
TRBV10-3	TRBJ2-3	-	-	TGTGCCATCAGTGAGTCGGCAGATACGCAGTATTTT	CAISESADTQYF
TRBV4-2	TRBJ1-3	-	few	TGTGCCAGCAGCCAAGACGGGACAAACTCTGGAAACACCATATATTTT	CASSQDGTNSGNTIYF
TRBV28	TRBJ2-3	-	-	TGTGCCAGCAGTTTTCTGATTTCATCCGGGCCAGGAGGCACAGATACGCAGTATTTT	CASSFLISSGPGGTDTQYF
TRBV7-2	TRBJ2-2	-	-	TGTGCCAGCAGCCTCCGGGACACTACCGGGGAGCTGTTTTTT	CASSLRDTTGELFF
TRBV27	TRBJ1-5	TRBD1	-	TGTGCCAGTGGGATTGGACAGGGAAGATATCAGCCCCAGCATTTT	CASGIGQGRYQPQHF
TRBV5-4	TRBJ1-1	-	-	TGTGCCAGCAGCCAAGACAGGAGGGACACTGAAGCTTTCTTT	CASSQDRRDTEAFF
TRBV30	TRBJ1-2	-	few	TGTGCCTGGACGAAGCCAGGCTCGGGCTCGCGAACTTATGGCTACACCTTC	CAWTKPGSGSRTYGYTF